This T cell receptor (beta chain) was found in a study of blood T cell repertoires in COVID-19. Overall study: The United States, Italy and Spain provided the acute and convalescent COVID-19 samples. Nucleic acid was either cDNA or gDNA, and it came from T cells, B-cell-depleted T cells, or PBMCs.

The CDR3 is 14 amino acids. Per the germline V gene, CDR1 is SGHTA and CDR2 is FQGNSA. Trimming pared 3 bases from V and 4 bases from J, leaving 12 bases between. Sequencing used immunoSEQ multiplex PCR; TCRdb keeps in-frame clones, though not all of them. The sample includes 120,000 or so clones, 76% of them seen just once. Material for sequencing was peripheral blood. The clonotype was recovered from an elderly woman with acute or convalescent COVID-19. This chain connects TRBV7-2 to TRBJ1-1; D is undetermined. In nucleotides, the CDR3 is TGTGCCAGCAGCTTTGTGGAGGGAAGCACTGAAGCTTTCTTT. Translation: CASSFVEGSTEAFF.